This TCR beta chain is from a study of shared T cell receptors in the human thymus (TCRdb year 2021). Study-wide context: The study investigated the way shared, self-reactive T-cell receptor alpha chains are produced in the human thymus.

The receptor library was made with the immunoSEQ multiplex PCR assay. This immuneACCESS table, as held by TCRdb, lists in-frame sequences with V and J called but not all clones. Of the missing ones, under half trace to an unresolved V gene in checked studies; the others have no known cause. The table for this sample lists about 730,000 clones; 70% to 90% of them were counted only once. The top ten constitute about 0.011% of the sample. Based on the germline V gene, the CDR1 and CDR2 sequences are MDHEN and SYDVKM. From the cysteine up to the phenylalanine, the CDR3 has a length of 14 residues. Just CDR3 DNA is preserved here, 42 bases in frame from base 1. V lost 4 bases and J lost 7 bases, and the count of bases not matched to a germline gene is 9. Comments on this clone: Its antigen is not yet known. No clone much larger than this one lies a single base away; base qualities are absent.

Another study also made use of these data, one on human thymus T cells. Per that second paper: The donors were immunologically healthy infants in Finland who had open corrective cardiac surgery for congenital heart defects. The thymus tissue came from surgical resects taken out during corrective cardiac surgery. Both the thymic and the peripheral blood repertoires appeared to show biased V and J gene segment usage. Highly overlapping thymic TCR repertoires among unrelated individuals were reported in the related research. The study characterized TCR alpha and beta repertoires from about 8 infant thymus samples and a few related peripheral blood samples. The cohort included several male and a couple of female infants, with donor ages spanning 7 to 244 days. Thymocytes were mechanically released from the tissue and were stored as pellets of about 9-33 million cells at -70 degrees C. Genomic DNA was extracted from frozen cell pellets with a QIAsymphony instrument. The immunoSEQ multiplex PCR assay was used to amplify the TCRB and TCRAD loci from a standardized amount of quality-controlled genomic DNA. The amplicons spanned the V(D)J region and were long enough to cover the CDR3 and allow V and J genes to be identified. The amplicons were sequenced on an Illumina platform via the commercial immunoSEQ service. Primer bias and sequencing errors were corrected using previously described methods, and TCRAD and TCRB definitions followed the IMGT database. Analysis of the repertoires was done with immunoSEQ Analyzer 3.0 and VDJTools and included basic statistics, V/J segment usage, diversity estimates, rarefaction and pairwise overlap. Diversity was estimated using the Chao1, ChaoE, Efron-Thisted, Shannon and inverse Simpson indices, and was also estimated on datasets down-sampled to the size of the smallest sample. Repertoire overlap used strict matching of CDR3 nucleotide sequence, V gene and J gene, with Jaccard-based multidimensional scaling clustering. On average, thymus samples gave around 880,000 unique TCRB clonotypes, whereas blood samples gave roughly 80,000.

This sequence was found in a girl under two years old with a congenital heart defect. Donor details come from another sample of the same person, matched by shared clones. The rearrangement combines TRBV28 with TRBJ1-2, with 7 bases in between that match TRBD1. The sample consisted of thymocytes. The sequenced DNA is TGTGCCAGCAGTTCCCCCGACAGGGATACTGGCTACACCTTC. This codes for CASSSPDRDTGYTF.